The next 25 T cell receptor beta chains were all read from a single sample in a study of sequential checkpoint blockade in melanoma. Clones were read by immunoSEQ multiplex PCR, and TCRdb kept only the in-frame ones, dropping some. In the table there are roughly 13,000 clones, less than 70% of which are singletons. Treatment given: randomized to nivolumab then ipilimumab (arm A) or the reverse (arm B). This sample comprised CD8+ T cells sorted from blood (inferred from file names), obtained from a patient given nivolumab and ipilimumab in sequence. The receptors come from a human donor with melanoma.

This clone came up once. CDR3 in amino acids: CASSVLTGLVTDTQYF. The CDR3 bases are TGTGCCAGCAGCGTCCTTACAGGGTTGGTAACAGATACGCAGTATTTT. The rearrangement joins TRBV9 to TRBJ2-3, with a weak D call TRBD1 (6 bases). CDR3 size: 16 residues. Germline loops: CDR1 SGDLS, CDR2 YYNGEE. V lost 2 bases, J lost 3 bases, and 16 bases lay in between.

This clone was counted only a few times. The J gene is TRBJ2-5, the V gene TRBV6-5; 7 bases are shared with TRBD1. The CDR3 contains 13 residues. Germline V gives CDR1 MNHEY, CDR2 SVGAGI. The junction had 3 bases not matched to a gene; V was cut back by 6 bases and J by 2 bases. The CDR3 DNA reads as TGTGCCAGCAGCTGGACAGGTCAAGAGACCCAGTACTTC. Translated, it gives CASSWTGQETQYF.

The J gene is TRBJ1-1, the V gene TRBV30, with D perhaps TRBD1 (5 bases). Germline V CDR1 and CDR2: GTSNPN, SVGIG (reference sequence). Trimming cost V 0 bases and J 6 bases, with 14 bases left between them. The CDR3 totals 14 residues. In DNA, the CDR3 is TGTGCCTGGAGTGTACGCAGGGAAGTCTCTGAAGCTTTCTTT. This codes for CAWSVRREVSEAFF. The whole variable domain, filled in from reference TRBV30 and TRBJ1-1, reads SQTIHQWPATLVQPVGSPLSLECTVEGTSNPNLYWYRQAAGRGLQLLFYSVGIGQISSEVPQNLSASRPQDRQFILSSKKLLLSDSGFYLCAWSVRREVSEAFFGQGTRLTVV.

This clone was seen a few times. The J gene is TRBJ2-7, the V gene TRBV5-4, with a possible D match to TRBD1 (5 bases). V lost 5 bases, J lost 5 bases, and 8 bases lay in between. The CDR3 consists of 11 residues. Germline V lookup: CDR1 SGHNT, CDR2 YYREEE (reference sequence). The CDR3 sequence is CASRQGDEQYF. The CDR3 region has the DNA TGTGCCAGCAGGCAAGGGGACGAGCAGTACTTC.

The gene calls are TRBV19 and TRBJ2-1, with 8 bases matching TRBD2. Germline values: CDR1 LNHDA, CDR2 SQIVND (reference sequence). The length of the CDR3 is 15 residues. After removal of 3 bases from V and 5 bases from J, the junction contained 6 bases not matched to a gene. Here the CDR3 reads CASSIRGGLHNEQFF. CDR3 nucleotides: TGTGCCAGTAGTATCCGGGGGGGCCTTCACAATGAGCAGTTCTTC.

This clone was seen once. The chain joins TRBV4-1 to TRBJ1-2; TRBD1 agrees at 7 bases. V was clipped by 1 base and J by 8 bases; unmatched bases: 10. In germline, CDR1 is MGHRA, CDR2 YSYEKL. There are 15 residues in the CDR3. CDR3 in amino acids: CASSQGAGGNLGYTF. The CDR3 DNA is TGCGCCAGCAGCCAAGGGGCAGGGGGAAATTTGGGCTACACCTTC.

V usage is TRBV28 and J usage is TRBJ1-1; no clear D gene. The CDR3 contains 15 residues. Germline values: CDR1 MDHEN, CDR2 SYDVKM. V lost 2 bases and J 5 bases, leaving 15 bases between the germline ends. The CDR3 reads CASSLGSGFRTEAFF. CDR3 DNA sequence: TGTGCCAGCAGTTTAGGATCGGGATTCCGAACTGAAGCTTTCTTT.

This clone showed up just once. The CDR3 region has the DNA TGTGCCAGCAGCGTGCTCTCTAGCGGGAATTTCTACGAGCAGTACTTC. It codes for CASSVLSSGNFYEQYF. This sequence joins TRBV9 and TRBJ2-5; 9 bases are shared with TRBD2. The J call is in doubt because the DNA end fits TRBJ2-7 better. CDR1 is SGDLS and CDR2 is YYNGEE in the germline V gene. This CDR3 is built from 16 residues.

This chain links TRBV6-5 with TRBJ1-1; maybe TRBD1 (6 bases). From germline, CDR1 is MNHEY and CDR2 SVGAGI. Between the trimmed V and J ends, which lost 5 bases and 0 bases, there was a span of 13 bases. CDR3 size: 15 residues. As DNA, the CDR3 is TGTGCCAGCAGTGTGTTGGGGGCTTTGAACACTGAAGCTTTCTTT. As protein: CASSVLGALNTEAFF.

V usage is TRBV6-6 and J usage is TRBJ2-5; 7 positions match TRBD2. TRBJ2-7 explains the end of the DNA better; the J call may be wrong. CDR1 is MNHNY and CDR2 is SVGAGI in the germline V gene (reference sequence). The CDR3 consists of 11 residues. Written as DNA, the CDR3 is TGTGCCAGCCTCGGGGGGTACGAGCAGTACTTC. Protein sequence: CASLGGYEQYF.

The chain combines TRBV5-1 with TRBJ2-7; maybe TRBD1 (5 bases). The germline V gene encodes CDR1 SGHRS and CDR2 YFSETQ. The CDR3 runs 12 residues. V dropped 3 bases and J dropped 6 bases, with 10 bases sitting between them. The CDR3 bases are TGCGCCAGCAGCTATGACAGCTCCGAGCAGTACTTC. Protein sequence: CASSYDSSEQYF. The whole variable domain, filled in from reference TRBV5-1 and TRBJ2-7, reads KAGVTQTPRYLIKTRGQQVTLSCSPISGHRSVSWYQQTPGQGLQFLFEYFSETQRNKGNFPGRFSGRQFSNSRSEMNVSTLELGDSALYLCASSYDSSEQYFGPGTRLTVT.

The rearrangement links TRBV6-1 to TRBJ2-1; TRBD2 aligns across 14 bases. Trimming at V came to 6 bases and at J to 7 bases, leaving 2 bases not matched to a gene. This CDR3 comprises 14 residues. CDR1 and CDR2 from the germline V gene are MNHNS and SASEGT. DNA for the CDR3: TGTGCCAGCAGCCGACTAGCGGGGGGGAATGAGCAGTTCTTC. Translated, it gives CASSRLAGGNEQFF.

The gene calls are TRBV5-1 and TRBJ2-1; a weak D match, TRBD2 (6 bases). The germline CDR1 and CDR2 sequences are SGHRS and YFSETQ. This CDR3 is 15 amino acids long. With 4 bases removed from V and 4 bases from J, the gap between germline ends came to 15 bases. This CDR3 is CASSKFSGHYNEQFF. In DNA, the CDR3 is TGCGCCAGCAGCAAGTTTAGCGGACATTACAATGAGCAGTTCTTC.

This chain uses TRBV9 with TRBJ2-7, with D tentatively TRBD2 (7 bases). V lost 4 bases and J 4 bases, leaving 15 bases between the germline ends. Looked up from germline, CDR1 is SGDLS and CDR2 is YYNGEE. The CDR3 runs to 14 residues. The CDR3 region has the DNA TGTGCCAGCAGCCCCGATGGGAGGGGGTACGAGCAGTACTTC. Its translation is CASSPDGRGYEQYF.

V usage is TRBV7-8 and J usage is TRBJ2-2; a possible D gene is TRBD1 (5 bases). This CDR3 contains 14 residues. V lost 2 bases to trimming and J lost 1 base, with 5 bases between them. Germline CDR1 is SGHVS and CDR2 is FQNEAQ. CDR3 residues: CASSLRGNTGELFF. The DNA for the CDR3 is TGTGCCAGCAGCTTAAGGGGGAACACCGGGGAGCTGTTTTTT.

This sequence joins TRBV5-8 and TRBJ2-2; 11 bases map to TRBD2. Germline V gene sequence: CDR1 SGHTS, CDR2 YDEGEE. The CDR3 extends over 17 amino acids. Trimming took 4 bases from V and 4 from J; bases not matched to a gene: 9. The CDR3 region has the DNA TGTGCCAGCAGCCGCCGGGGTCTAGCGGGAGGCACCGGGGAGCTGTTTTTT. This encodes CASSRRGLAGGTGELFF.

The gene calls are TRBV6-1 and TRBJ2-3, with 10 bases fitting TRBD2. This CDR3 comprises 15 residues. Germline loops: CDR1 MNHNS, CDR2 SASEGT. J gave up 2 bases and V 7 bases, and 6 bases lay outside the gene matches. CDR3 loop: CASNVAGGYTDTQYF. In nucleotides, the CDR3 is TGTGCCAGCAATGTAGCGGGGGGATACACAGATACGCAGTATTTT.

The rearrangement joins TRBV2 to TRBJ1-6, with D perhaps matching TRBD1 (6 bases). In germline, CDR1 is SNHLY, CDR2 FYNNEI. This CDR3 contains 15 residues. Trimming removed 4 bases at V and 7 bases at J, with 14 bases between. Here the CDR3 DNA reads TGTGCCAGCAGTGTTACTAGGACAGCCAATTCACCCCTCCACTTT. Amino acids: CASSVTRTANSPLHF. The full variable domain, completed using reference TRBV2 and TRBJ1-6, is EPEVTQTPSHQVTQMGQEVILRCVPISNHLYFYWYRQILGQKVEFLVSFYNNEISEKSEIFDDQFSVERPDGSNFTLKIRSTKLEDSAMYFCASSVTRTANSPLHFGNGTRLTVT.

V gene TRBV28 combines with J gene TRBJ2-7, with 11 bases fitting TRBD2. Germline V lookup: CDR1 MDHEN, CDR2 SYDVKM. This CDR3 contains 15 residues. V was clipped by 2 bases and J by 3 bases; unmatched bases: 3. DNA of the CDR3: TGTGCCAGCAGTTTAAGGGGGACTAGCGGCTACGAGCAGTACTTC. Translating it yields CASSLRGTSGYEQYF.

The CDR3 reads CASSLAGGNIQYF. The CDR3 nucleotides are TGCGCCAGCAGCTTGGCGGGTGGAAACATTCAGTACTTC. The chain recombines TRBV5-1 with TRBJ2-4; D not resolved. The CDR3 is 13 residues long. Germline V gene sequence: CDR1 SGHRS, CDR2 YFSETQ. Trimming pared 0 bases from V and 6 bases from J, leaving 7 bases between.

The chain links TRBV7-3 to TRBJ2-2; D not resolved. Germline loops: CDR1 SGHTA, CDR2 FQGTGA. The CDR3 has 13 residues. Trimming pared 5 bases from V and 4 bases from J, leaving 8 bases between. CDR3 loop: CASSPPLTGELFF. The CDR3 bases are TGTGCCAGCAGCCCTCCCCTCACCGGGGAGCTGTTTTTT. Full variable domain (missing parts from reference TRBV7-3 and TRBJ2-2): GAGVSQTPSNKVTEKGKYVELRCDPISGHTALYWYRQSLGQGPEFLIYFQGTGAADDSGLPNDRFFAVRPEGSVSTLKIQRTERGDSAVYLCASSPPLTGELFFGEGSRLTVL.

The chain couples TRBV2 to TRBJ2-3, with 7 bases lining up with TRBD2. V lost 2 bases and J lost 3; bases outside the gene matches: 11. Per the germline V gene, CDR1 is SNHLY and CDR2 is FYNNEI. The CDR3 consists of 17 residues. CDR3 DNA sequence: TGTGCCAGCAGTGAATTTCAGGGACTACCCCGGACAGATACGCAGTATTTT. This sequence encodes CASSEFQGLPRTDTQYF.

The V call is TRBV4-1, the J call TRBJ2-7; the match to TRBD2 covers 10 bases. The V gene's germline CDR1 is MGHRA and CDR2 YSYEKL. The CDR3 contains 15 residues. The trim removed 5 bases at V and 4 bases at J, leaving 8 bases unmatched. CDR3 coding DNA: TGCGCCAGCAGCATGGGACTAGCGACCAATTACGAGCAGTACTTC. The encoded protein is CASSMGLATNYEQYF.

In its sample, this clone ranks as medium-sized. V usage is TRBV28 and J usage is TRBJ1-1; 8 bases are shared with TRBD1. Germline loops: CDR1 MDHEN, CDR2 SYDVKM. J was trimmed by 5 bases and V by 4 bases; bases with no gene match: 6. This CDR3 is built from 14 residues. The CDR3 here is CASSWATGVTEAFF. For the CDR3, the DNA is TGTGCCAGCAGTTGGGCGACAGGGGTAACTGAAGCTTTCTTT. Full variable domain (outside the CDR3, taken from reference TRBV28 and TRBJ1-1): DVKVTQSSRYLVKRTGEKVFLECVQDMDHENMFWYRQDPGLGLRLIYFSYDVKMKEKGDIPEGYSVSREKKERFSLILESASTNQTSMYLCASSWATGVTEAFFGQGTRLTVV.

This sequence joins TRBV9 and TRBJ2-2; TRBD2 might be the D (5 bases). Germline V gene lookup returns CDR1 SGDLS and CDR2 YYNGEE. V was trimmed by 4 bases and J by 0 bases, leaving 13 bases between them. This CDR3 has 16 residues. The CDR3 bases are TGTGCCAGCAGCCTCGGACTTCGAGCGAACACCGGGGAGCTGTTTTTT. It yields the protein CASSLGLRANTGELFF.